This T cell receptor beta chain derives from a study of cytomegalovirus exposure and HLA in healthy donors. The study, taken as a whole, reports: Using a false discovery rate of 0.05, a later analysis showed that approximately 18,000 TCR beta sequences were associated with HLA alleles. The authors judged a highly shared variant cluster likely a sequencing artifact. CMV serostatus stood as the only immune exposure information on hand. Despite most TCR sequences being rare, some public TCRs occurred in many donors.

The CDR3 is made up of 15 amino acids. CDR1 is SEHNR, CDR2 FQNEAQ, per germline (reference sequence). Trimming pared 5 bases from V and 7 bases from J, leaving 20 bases between. The primer mix had 60 Vbeta and 13 Jbeta primers. The table came from immunoSEQ multiplex PCR; TCRdb's copy has only in-frame clones and leaves some out. The table records roughly 140,000 clones, 60% to 80% of them present only once. As regards this clone: The antigen is not known.

The material sequenced was PBMCs. The gene calls are TRBV7-9 and TRBJ1-2; no firm D call. The sequence was obtained from a woman aged 25 to 39 in good health and CMV-seronegative. This CDR3 is CASSPSEGRISGYTF. The DNA for the CDR3 is TGTGCCAGCAGCCCCTCGGAGGGCAGGATTAGTGGCTACACCTTC.